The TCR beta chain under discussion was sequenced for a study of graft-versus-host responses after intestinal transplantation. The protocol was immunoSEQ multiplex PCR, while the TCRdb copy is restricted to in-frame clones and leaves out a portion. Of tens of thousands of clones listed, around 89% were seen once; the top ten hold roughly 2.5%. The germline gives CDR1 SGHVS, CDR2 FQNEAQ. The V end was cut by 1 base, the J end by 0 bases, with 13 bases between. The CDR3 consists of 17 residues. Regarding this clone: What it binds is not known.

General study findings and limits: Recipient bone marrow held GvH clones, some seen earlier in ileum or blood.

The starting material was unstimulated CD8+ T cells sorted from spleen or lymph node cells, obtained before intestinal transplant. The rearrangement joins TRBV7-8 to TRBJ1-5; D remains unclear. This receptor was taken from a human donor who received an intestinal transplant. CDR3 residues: CASSLDLTKYSNQPQHF. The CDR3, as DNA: TGTGCCAGCAGCTTAGATCTGACAAAATATAGCAATCAGCCCCAGCATTTT.